The clone carrying this T cell receptor beta chain appeared a few times. Antigen unknown. PBMC libraries mostly used about 500 ng of input genomic DNA, with six replicates per sample. Produced via immunoSEQ multiplex PCR; TCRdb's table is partial and in-frame only. The sample consists of around 14,000 clones, roughly 71% of them appearing once. Indicated time point: after neoadjuvant nivolumab, at surgical resection. Patients were newly diagnosed with stage II-IVA oral cavity squamous cell carcinoma without prior systemic or radiation treatment. The sample comes from a study of neoadjuvant anti-PD-1 for oral cavity cancer. Study details: Non-progressing patients received a fourth nivolumab dose near day 43, then surgery on days 50-56. Study results and limitations: PBMC Gini-index clonality exceeded responders' in non-responders post-nivolumab.

Trimming took off 2 bases at V and 5 bases at J, with 9 bases between the two ends. CDR1 SNHLY and CDR2 FYNNEI come from the germline V gene. The length of the CDR3 is 14 residues. The chain carries TRBV2 and TRBJ1-4, with D possibly TRBD1 on 5 matching bases. The clonotype was recovered from a person between 40 and 79 years old with oral cavity squamous cell carcinoma. Source: PBMCs, taken after nivolumab (anti-PD-1) treatment. CDR3 nucleotide sequence: TGTGCCAGCAGTGAAAGTTGGGGGAATGAAAAACTGTTTTTT. Its translation is CASSESWGNEKLFF.